Sequencing of this TCR beta chain was carried out in a study of T cell responses to AZD1222 COVID-19 vaccine. Regarding the study as a whole: Donors were chiefly white British, with a greater number of females, and clonal diversity was perhaps underestimated. The study reported that nearly half of spike-specific TCRs target unmutated variant regions.

Generated by immunoSEQ multiplex PCR, the TCRdb table keeps only in-frame clones and is missing some. The data contain some 150,000 clones, 90% to 95% of them singletons. The CDR3 totals 15 residues. Trimming removed 1 base from V and 0 bases from J, with 6 bases in between. Germline CDR1 LGHDT, CDR2 YNNKEL (reference sequence). In this sample, this clone turned up once. The antigen remains unidentified. The specimen was peripheral blood, collected on day 0 of MenACWY control vaccination. The receptor was isolated from an adult in good health. The rearrangement links TRBV3-1 (or the pseudogene TRBV3-2) to TRBJ1-4; D is ambiguous. CDR3 residues: CASSQGYATNEKLFF. In DNA form, the CDR3 reads TGTGCCAGCAGCCAAGGATACGCAACTAATGAAAAACTGTTTTTT.